A selection of T cell receptor beta chains follows, all from one sample in a study of blood T cell repertoires in COVID-19. Generated by immunoSEQ multiplex PCR, the TCRdb table keeps only in-frame clones and is missing some. The sample shows around 89,000 clones, 80% to 90% of them seen only once. The sample taken for sequencing was peripheral blood. Source of these receptors: a man aged 45 to 65 with acute or convalescent COVID-19. Both conserved end residues are trimmed from each CDR3. D genes are given only for firm matches. Where a row states a size, it is once, few, many or the class of an expanded clone; other rows omit it.

d_call v_call clone_size cdr3_aa
TRBD1 TRBV20-1 NA SASPNPRTGEETQY
NA TRBV6-5 NA ASRSGGTDTQY
NA TRBV19 NA ASTGSSGANVLT
NA TRBV7-9 once ASSFSTANLHGYT
NA TRBV11-2 NA ASSLELAGTQY
NA TRBV7-6 NA ASSLGQVMNTEAF
NA TRBV19 NA ATRPTGGQPQH
TRBD1 TRBV6-5 NA ASSTRQGGSEAF
TRBD1 TRBV28 NA ASSAPGQSDTQY
TRBD2 TRBV6-5 NA ASTRGEETQY
NA TRBV20-1 NA SASRTVNQPQH
TRBD2 TRBV6-4 NA ASSDGAGGSHEQF
TRBD1 TRBV6-2/TRBV6-3 NA ASSSRQGIFSYEQY
NA TRBV21-1 NA ASSNKDRENTEAF
TRBD2 TRBV4-1 NA ASSQGIVGRGGAVSTGELF
NA TRBV30 NA AWSGVRASGTQY
TRBD2 TRBV3-1/TRBV3-2 NA ASSQDNGGSEQF
NA TRBV6-6 once ASSYASSRANQPQH
TRBD1 TRBV7-2 once ASSQGQGGTYEQY
NA TRBV19 NA ASSPRVGDKLF
NA TRBV5-6 NA ASSLVGGDYGYT
TRBD2 TRBV6-1 NA ASSATSGGAYNEQF
TRBD2 TRBV6-2/TRBV6-3 NA ASSYSRLAGGYTDTQY
TRBD1 TRBV7-2 NA ASSLEGQGLSPLH
NA TRBV28 once ASISGNQPQH
NA TRBV7-8 NA ASSLYPGGSNQPQH
TRBD1 TRBV29-1 NA SARDRINTEAF
TRBD1 TRBV7-8 NA ASSPRQGADTQY
NA TRBV6-1 NA ASSERGGSAGNTIY
TRBD1 TRBV29-1 few SVEVTGTGEKLF
NA TRBV3-1/TRBV3-2 few ASSLSKRAPEAF
TRBD2 TRBV18 NA ASSPRTRVETQY
NA TRBV5-8 once ASSLEVRNTGELF